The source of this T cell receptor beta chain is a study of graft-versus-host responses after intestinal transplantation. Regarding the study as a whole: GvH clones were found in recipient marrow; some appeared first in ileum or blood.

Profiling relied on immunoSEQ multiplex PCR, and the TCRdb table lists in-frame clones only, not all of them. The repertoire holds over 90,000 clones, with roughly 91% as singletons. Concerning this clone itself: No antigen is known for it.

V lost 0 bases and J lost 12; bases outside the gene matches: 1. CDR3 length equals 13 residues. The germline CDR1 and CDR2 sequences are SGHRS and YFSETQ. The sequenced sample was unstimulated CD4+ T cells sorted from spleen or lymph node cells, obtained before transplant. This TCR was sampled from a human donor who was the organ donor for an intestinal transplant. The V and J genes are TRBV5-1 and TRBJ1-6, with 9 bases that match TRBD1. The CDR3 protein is CASSLGDREPLHF. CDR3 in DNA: TGCGCCAGCAGCTTGGGGGACAGGGAACCCCTCCACTTT.